The clone carrying this T cell receptor beta chain was seen once. Its matching antigen is unknown. These data belong to a study of breast tumors, draining lymph nodes, adjacent tissues. Study conclusions and caveats: Most tumor T cells seemingly derive from lymph node, then expand in tumor. Compared with basal-like, luminal-like tumors shared significantly more repertoire with nontumor tissue. Compared with lymph nodes, tumors were less diverse; compared with nontumor tissue, more.

The ends were cut back, 3 bases at V and 6 bases at J, with 14 bases in the middle. This CDR3 spans 15 amino acids. TCRdb reprocessed the multiplex PCR reads via MiXCR and lists one record per CDR3 protein. Of just under 65,000 distinct CDR3 sequences detected, 57% appear once; the ten largest clones hold 15% to 20%. The rearrangement uses TRBV12-3 or TRBV12-4 and TRBJ1-4; D unresolved. The clonotype comes from a female donor with breast cancer. Some clones in this sample may be carry-over from other donors' samples. Input material: breast tumor tissue. The CDR3 sequence: CASSFSGPRDEKLFF. The DNA for the CDR3 is TGTGCCAGCAGTTTTTCCGGGCCGAGGGATGAAAAACTGTTTTTT.